This T cell receptor beta chain was profiled in a study of T cells after yellow fever vaccination. General study results and limits: Weaker overall, the secondary response nonetheless peaked faster (day 5 versus 15). Contaminants from the bulk population, in the form of abundant clonotypes, could be found in FACS-sorted repertoires. Post-booster reappearance was seen for most primary-vaccination clones (roughly 96% CD4, 80% to 90% CD8).

This clonotype was observed at least ten times. Its target is not known. CDR3 length: 18 amino acids. The TCR cDNA carried a universal primer site and UMIs from 5'RACE template switching. TCRdb re-called the 5' RACE reads with MiXCR, one entry per CDR3 protein. The top ten hold 2.7% of the sample, which has some 110,000 distinct CDR3 sequences, about 7.2% seen once. The sample was CD4+ T cells sorted from PBMCs, taken about 49 days after the first yellow fever vaccination. V gene TRBV21-1 combines with J gene TRBJ2-7; TRBD1 is taken as the D call from the table, unchecked against the DNA. TRBV21-1 is a listed pseudogene. The sequence was obtained from a man aged 18 to 30 who received the YFV17D yellow fever vaccine. CDR3 nucleotide sequence: TGTGCCAGCAGCGCTCCCTCGGAGGGGGACAGTTTCTCCTACGAGCAGTACTTC. Its protein is CASSAPSEGDSFSYEQYF.